This TCR beta chain was documented in a study of regulatory T cells in long-lasting Graves disease. Across the study: Graves' patients, newly diagnosed, had taken antithyroid drugs under 3 months. Study results and caveats: Relative to newly diagnosed Graves' patients, persistent ones had lower TCR diversity.

This clonotype came up a few times. Its target is not known. Arm-PCR of CDR3 regions and iRepertoire HTBI primers were used to build TCR beta libraries. TCRdb ran MiXCR on the multiplex PCR reads and lists one entry per CDR3 protein. The profile shows about 450,000 distinct CDR3 sequences, around 15% of them singletons. The ends were cut back, 7 bases at V and 4 bases at J, with 10 bases in the middle. From germline, CDR1 is SNHLY and CDR2 FYNNEI. The CDR3 consists of 12 residues. Stated time point: newly diagnosed GD, antithyroid drugs for less than 3 months. There was RNA extracted from PBMCs, and the TCR library was made from it. The same sample was also studied in work on T cells in Graves' hyperthyroidism and ophthalmopathy. That publication notes: For the diagnoses, clinical symptoms, serum thyroxine and TRAb, thyroid ultrasound and orbital computed tomography were used.

This rearrangement joins TRBV2 to TRBJ1-1, with D maybe TRBD1 (5 bases). This TCR was recovered from a woman aged 45 to 65 with Graves disease. Sequences were derived from peripheral blood mononuclear cells (PBMCs), sampled at new diagnosis, from a patient treated with antithyroid drugs. Written as DNA, the CDR3 is TGTGCCAGCAAGGATGGGGGCACTGAAGCTTTCTTT. Its protein product is CASKDGGTEAFF.